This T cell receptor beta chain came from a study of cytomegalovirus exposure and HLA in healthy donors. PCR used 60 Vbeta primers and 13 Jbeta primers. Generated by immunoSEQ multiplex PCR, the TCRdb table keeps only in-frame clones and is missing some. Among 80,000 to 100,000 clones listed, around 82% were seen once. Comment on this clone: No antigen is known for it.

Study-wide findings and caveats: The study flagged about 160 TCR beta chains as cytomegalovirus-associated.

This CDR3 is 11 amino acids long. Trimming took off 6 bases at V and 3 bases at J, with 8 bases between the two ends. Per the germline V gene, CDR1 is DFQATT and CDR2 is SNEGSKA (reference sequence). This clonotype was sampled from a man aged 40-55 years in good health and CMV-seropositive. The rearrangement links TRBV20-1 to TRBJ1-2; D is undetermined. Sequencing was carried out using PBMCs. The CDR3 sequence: CSARTDYGYTF. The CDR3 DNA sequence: TGCAGTGCAAGAACGGACTATGGCTACACCTTC.